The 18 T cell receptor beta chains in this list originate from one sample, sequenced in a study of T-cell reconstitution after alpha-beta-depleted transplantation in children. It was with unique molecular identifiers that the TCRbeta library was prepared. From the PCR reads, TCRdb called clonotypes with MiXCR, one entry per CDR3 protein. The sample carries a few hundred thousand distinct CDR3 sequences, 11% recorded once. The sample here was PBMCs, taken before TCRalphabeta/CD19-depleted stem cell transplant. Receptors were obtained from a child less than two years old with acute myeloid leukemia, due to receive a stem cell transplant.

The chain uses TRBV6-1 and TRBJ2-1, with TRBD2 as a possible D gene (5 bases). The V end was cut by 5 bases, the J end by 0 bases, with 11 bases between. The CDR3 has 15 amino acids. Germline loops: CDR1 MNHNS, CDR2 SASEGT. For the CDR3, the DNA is TGTGCCAGCAGTAAACTAGTCCCCTCCTACAATGAGCAGTTCTTC. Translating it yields CASSKLVPSYNEQFF.

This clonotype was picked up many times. CDR3 DNA sequence: TGTGCCAGCAGTCAGGGATCGGGCTCCTATAATTCACCCCTCCACTTT. This sequence encodes CASSQGSGSYNSPLHF. The rearrangement links TRBV6-6 to TRBJ1-6, with a possible D match to TRBD1 (5 bases). Germline V CDR1 and CDR2: MNHNY, SVGAGI (reference sequence). The CDR3 runs 16 residues. The V end was cut by 5 bases, the J end by 0 bases, with 11 bases between.

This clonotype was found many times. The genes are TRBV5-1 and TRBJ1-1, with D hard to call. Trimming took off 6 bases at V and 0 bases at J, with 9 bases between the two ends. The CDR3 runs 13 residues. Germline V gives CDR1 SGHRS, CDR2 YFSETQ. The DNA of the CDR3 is TGCGCCAGCAACGACGGTGTGAACACTGAAGCTTTCTTT. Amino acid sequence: CASNDGVNTEAFF.

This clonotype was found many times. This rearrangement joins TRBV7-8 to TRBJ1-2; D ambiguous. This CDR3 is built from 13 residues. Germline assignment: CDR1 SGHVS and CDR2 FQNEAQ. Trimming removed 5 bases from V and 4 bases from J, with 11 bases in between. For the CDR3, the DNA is TGTGCCAGCAGCGATATCAGTGTCTATGGCTACACCTTC. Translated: CASSDISVYGYTF.

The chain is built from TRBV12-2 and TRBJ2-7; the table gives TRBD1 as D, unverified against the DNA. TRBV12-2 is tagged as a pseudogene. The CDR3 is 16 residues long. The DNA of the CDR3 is TGTGCAAGTCGCTTAGAAGGCAGGGGTGACCCCTACGAGCAGTACTTC. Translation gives CASRLEGRGDPYEQYF.

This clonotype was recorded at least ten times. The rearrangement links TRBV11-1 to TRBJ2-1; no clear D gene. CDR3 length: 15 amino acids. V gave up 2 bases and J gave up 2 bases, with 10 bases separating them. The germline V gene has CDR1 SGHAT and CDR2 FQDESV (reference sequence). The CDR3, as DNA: TGTGCCAGCAGCTTACCGCGTTTAACCTACAATGAGCAGTTCTTC. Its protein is CASSLPRLTYNEQFF. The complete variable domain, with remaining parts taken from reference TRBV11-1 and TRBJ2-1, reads EAEVAQSPRYKITEKSQAVAFWCDPISGHATLYWYRQILGQGPELLVQFQDESVVDDSQLPKDRFSAERLKGVDSTLKIQPAELGDSAMYLCASSLPRLTYNEQFFGPGTRLTVL.

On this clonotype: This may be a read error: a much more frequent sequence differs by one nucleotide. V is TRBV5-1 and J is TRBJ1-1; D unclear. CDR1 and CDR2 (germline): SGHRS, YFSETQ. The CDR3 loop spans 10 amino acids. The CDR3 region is CASSNTEASF. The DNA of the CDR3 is TGCGCCAGCAGCAACACTGAAGCTTCCTTT.

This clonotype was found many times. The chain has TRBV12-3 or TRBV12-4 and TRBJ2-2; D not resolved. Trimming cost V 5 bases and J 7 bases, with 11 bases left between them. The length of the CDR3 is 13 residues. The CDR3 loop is CASSPRWGGELFF. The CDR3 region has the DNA TGTGCCAGCAGTCCGAGGTGGGGCGGGGAGCTGTTTTTT.

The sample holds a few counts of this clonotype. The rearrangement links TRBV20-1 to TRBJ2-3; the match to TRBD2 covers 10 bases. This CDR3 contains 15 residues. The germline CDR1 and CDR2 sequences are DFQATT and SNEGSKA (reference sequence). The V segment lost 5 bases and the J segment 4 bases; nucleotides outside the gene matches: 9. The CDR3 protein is CSASLTSGKPDTQYF. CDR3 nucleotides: TGCAGTGCTTCCTTAACTAGCGGGAAGCCAGATACGCAGTATTTT.

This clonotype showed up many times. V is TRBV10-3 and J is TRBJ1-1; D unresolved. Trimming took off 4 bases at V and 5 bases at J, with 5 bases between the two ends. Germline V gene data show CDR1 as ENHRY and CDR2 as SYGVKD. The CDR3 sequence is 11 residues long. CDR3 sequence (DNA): TGTGCCATCAGTGGTGGGACTGAAGCTTTCTTT. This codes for CAISGGTEAFF.

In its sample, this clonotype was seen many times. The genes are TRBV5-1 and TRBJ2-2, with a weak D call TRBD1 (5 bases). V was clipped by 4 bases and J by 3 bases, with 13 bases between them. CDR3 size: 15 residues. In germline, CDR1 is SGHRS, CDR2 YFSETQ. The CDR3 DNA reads TGCGCCAGCAGCAAGGACACCCTAGACACCGGGGAGCTGTTTTTT. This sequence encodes CASSKDTLDTGELFF.

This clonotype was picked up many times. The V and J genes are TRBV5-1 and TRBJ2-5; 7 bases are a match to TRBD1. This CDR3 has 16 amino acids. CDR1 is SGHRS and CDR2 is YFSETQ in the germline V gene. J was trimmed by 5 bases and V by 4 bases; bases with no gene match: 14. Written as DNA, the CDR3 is TGCGCCAGCAGCCACAAACCTACAGGGGCCGGGGAGACCCAGTACTTC. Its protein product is CASSHKPTGAGETQYF. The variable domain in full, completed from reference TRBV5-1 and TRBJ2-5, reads KAGVTQTPRYLIKTRGQQVTLSCSPISGHRSVSWYQQTPGQGLQFLFEYFSETQRNKGNFPGRFSGRQFSNSRSEMNVSTLELGDSALYLCASSHKPTGAGETQYFGPGTRLLVL.

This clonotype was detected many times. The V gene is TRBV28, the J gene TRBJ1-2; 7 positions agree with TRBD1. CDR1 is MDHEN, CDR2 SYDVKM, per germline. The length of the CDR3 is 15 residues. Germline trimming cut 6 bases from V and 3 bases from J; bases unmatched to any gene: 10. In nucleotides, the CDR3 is TGTGCCAGCAGCCGATATGGGACAGCTTACTATGGCTACACCTTC. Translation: CASSRYGTAYYGYTF.

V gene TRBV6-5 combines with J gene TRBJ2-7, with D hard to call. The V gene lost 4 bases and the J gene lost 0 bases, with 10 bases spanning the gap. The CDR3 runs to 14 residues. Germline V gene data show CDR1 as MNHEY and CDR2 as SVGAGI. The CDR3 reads CASSWTASSYEQYF. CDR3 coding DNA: TGTGCCAGCAGTTGGACCGCAAGCTCCTACGAGCAGTACTTC.

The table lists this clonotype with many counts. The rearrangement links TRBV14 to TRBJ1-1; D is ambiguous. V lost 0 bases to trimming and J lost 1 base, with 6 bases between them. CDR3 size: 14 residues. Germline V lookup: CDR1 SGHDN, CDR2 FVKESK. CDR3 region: CASSQEGGNTEAFF. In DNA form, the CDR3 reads TGTGCCAGCAGCCAAGAAGGCGGGAACACTGAAGCTTTCTTT. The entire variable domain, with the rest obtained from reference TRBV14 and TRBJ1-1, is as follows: EAGVTQFPSHSVIEKGQTVTLRCDPISGHDNLYWYRRVMGKEIKFLLHFVKESKQDESGMPNNRFLAERTGGTYSTLKVQPAELEDSGVYFCASSQEGGNTEAFFGQGTRLTVV.

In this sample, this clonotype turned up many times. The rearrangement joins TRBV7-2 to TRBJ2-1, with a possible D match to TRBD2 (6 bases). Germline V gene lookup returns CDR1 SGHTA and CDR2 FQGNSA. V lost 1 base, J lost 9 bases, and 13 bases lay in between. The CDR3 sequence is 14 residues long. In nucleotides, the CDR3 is TGTGCCAGCAGCTTAGTTTTAAGGGGAGGTGAGCAGTTCTTC. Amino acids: CASSLVLRGGEQFF.

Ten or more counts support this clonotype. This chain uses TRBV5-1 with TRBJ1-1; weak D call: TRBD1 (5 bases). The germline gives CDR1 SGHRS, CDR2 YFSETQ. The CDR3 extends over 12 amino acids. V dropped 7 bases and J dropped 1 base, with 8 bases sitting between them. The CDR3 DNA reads TGCGCCAGCTCTACAGGGAACACTGAAGCTTTCTTT. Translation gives CASSTGNTEAFF.

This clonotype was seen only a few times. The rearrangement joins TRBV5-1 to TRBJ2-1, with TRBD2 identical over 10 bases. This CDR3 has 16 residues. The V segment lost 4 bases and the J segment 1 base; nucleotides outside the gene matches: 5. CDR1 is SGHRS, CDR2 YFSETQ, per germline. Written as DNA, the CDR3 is TGCGCCAGCAGCAGAAGCGGGAGGGGGTCCTACAATGAGCAGTTCTTC. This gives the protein CASSRSGRGSYNEQFF.